Presented here are 30 T cell receptor beta chains from one specimen sequenced in a study of cytomegalovirus exposure and HLA in healthy donors. The PCR employed 60 Vbeta primers together with 13 Jbeta primers. Measured with immunoSEQ multiplex PCR; TCRdb has only the in-frame clones, and not every one. The sample lists 150,000 to 200,000 clones, 70% to 75% occurring once. Material: PBMCs. The source of these receptors is a man aged 18 to 35 in good health and CMV-seropositive.

The chain carries TRBV29-1 and TRBJ2-1; D possibly corresponds to TRBD2 (6 bases). The CDR3 totals 15 residues. Trimming removed 0 bases at V and 6 bases at J, with 15 bases between. CDR1 and CDR2 (germline): SQVTM, ANQGSEA. CDR3 nucleotide sequence: TGCAGCGTTGAAGATGGGTGGCAGGGAGGCAATGAGCAGTTCTTC. Encoded protein: CSVEDGWQGGNEQFF.

The gene calls are TRBV18 and TRBJ2-1; 9 nucleotides align to TRBD2. This CDR3 contains 16 residues. CDR1 is KGHSH, CDR2 LQKENI, per germline. The trim removed 2 bases at V and 4 bases at J, leaving 6 bases unmatched. The CDR3 reads CASSPKAAGGYNEQFF. The CDR3 region has the DNA TGTGCCAGCTCACCAAAAGCTGCGGGGGGGTACAATGAGCAGTTCTTC.

The V gene is TRBV19, the J gene TRBJ1-1, with D possibly TRBD1 on 6 matching bases. Trimming removed 5 bases at V and 3 bases at J, with 22 bases between. Germline loops: CDR1 LNHDA, CDR2 SQIVND (reference sequence). The CDR3 totals 17 residues. In DNA form, the CDR3 reads TGTGCCAGTAGTTCCAGGGGTCCCAGTCTAGGGTACACTGAAGCTTTCTTT. As protein: CASSSRGPSLGYTEAFF.

The chain uses TRBV13 and TRBJ1-1; perhaps TRBD1 as D (5 bases). Germline values: CDR1 PRHDT, CDR2 FYEKMQ (reference sequence). The CDR3 sequence is 14 residues long. Trimming pared 4 bases from V and 4 bases from J, leaving 13 bases between. In DNA, the CDR3 is TGTGCCAGCAGCTCCCGGGACTGGGGCACTGAAGCTTTCTTT. Its translation is CASSSRDWGTEAFF.

The chain employs TRBV9 and TRBJ1-4; 9 positions match TRBD1. V was pared by 2 bases and J by 6 bases, with 2 bases of the junction left unmatched. The CDR3 totals 14 residues. CDR1 and CDR2 (germline): SGDLS, YYNGEE. The DNA of the CDR3 is TGTGCCAGCAGCGTCACAGGGGGCCATGAAAAACTGTTTTTT. This gives the protein CASSVTGGHEKLFF.

This clone has a handful of counts. CDR3 nucleotides: TGTGCCAGCAGCTCCGACAGGATCCCCCGGGTGAACACTGAAGCTTTCTTT. It specifies CASSSDRIPRVNTEAFF. The genes are TRBV5-6 and TRBJ1-1, with D possibly matching TRBD1 (6 bases). CDR3 size: 17 residues. V was pared by 3 bases and J by 0 bases, with 18 bases between. Germline V gene lookup returns CDR1 SGHDT and CDR2 YYEEEE.

The chain couples TRBV5-8 to TRBJ1-2, with 9 nucleotides matching TRBD1. The J segment lost 13 bases and the V segment lost 0 bases, leaving 10 bases of the junction unmatched. From germline, CDR1 is SGHTS and CDR2 YDEGEE. The CDR3 extends over 14 amino acids. CDR3 nucleotides: TGTGCCAGCAGCTTGGCAGGGACAGGGACTCCCAGCACCTTC. Encoded protein: CASSLAGTGTPSTF.

J is TRBJ2-3 and V is TRBV19; no clear D. Trimming removed 7 bases from V and 1 base from J, with 18 bases in between. Per the germline V gene, CDR1 is LNHDA and CDR2 is SQIVND (reference sequence). The CDR3 sequence is 16 residues long. CDR3: CASTHAHRLGTDTQYF. CDR3 nucleotide sequence: TGTGCCAGTACCCACGCCCACCGGTTGGGCACAGATACGCAGTATTTT.

The count of this clone is one. This chain connects TRBV28 to TRBJ1-1; 7 bases are a match to TRBD1. Germline V lookup: CDR1 MDHEN, CDR2 SYDVKM. The CDR3 is 14 residues long. With V trimmed by 5 bases and J by 1 base, 4 bases remained unmatched. CDR3 protein: CASSPGTENTEAFF. The CDR3 DNA is TGTGCCAGCAGTCCCGGGACAGAGAACACTGAAGCTTTCTTT. Based on the CDR3 plus reference TRBV28 and TRBJ1-1, the full variable domain is DVKVTQSSRYLVKRTGEKVFLECVQDMDHENMFWYRQDPGLGLRLIYFSYDVKMKEKGDIPEGYSVSREKKERFSLILESASTNQTSMYLCASSPGTENTEAFFGQGTRLTVV.

V gene TRBV5-1 combines with J gene TRBJ2-6; TRBD1 matches at 8 bases. CDR3 length: 17 amino acids. Germline loops: CDR1 SGHRS, CDR2 YFSETQ. After removal of 4 bases from V and 0 bases from J, the junction contained 6 bases not matched to a gene. CDR3 bases: TGCGCCAGCAGCGCGACAGGGGTCAACTCTGGGGCCAACGTCCTGACTTTC. This translates into CASSATGVNSGANVLTF. The entire variable domain, with the rest obtained from reference TRBV5-1 and TRBJ2-6, is as follows: KAGVTQTPRYLIKTRGQQVTLSCSPISGHRSVSWYQQTPGQGLQFLFEYFSETQRNKGNFPGRFSGRQFSNSRSEMNVSTLELGDSALYLCASSATGVNSGANVLTFGAGSRLTVL.

Written as DNA, the CDR3 is TGTGCCAGCAATGGGGACACTTACTATGGCTACACCTTC. Protein sequence: CASNGDTYYGYTF. The chain uses TRBV2 and TRBJ1-2, with a possible D match to TRBD1 (6 bases). Trimming removed 7 bases from V and 3 bases from J, with 12 bases in between. The V gene's germline CDR1 is SNHLY and CDR2 FYNNEI. The CDR3 contains 13 residues.

The count of this clone is one. DNA of the CDR3: TGTGCCAGCAGCTTATCAGTTTCGGGCTACACCTTC. Encoded protein: CASSLSVSGYTF. J is TRBJ1-2 and V is TRBV7-9; D call uncertain. Germline loops: CDR1 SEHNR, CDR2 FQNEAQ (reference sequence). CDR3 length: 12 residues. Between the trimmed V and J ends, which lost 2 bases and 8 bases, there was a span of 9 bases. The entire variable domain, with the rest obtained from reference TRBV7-9 and TRBJ1-2, is as follows: DTGVSQNPRHKITKRGQNVTFRCDPISEHNRLYWYRQTLGQGPEFLTYFQNEAQLEKSRLLSDRFSAERPKGSFSTLEIQRTEQGDSAMYLCASSLSVSGYTFGSGTRLTVV.

The genes are TRBV4-1 and TRBJ1-2; weak D call: TRBD1 (5 bases). CDR3 size: 16 residues. Germline lookup yields CDR1 MGHRA and CDR2 YSYEKL. V lost 6 bases and J 0 bases, leaving 17 bases between the germline ends. As DNA, the CDR3 is TGCGCCAGCAGACAGATGGCAGTGGGGCCTAACTATGGCTACACCTTC. Residues: CASRQMAVGPNYGYTF.

The V gene is TRBV9, the J gene TRBJ2-3; 9 bases are shared with TRBD1. This CDR3 region has 15 residues. Per germline, CDR1 SGDLS and CDR2 YYNGEE. The ends lost 2 bases at V and 3 bases at J; junction bases unmatched: 4. The chain's CDR3 is CASSVTGGLTDTQYF. The CDR3 DNA reads TGTGCCAGCAGCGTGACAGGGGGTCTGACAGATACGCAGTATTTT.

A remark on this clone: The sample contains more than one DNA sequence encoding this CDR3. The DNA for the CDR3 is TGTGCCAGCAGGGGGGGGAGCACTGAAGCTTTCTTT. Translated, it gives CASRGGSTEAFF. This chain links TRBV6-5 with TRBJ1-1; D possibly corresponds to TRBD1 (5 bases). CDR3 length: 12 amino acids. V gave up 6 bases and J gave up 4 bases, with 9 bases separating them. The germline V gene encodes CDR1 MNHEY and CDR2 SVGAGI.

In its sample, this clone was seen a few times. The chain has TRBV5-4 and TRBJ1-2, with D hard to call. Trimming pared 4 bases from V and 8 bases from J, leaving 15 bases between. The V gene's germline CDR1 is SGHNT and CDR2 YYREEE (reference sequence). CDR3 length: 13 residues. The CDR3 loop is CASSPRRGRGYTF. The CDR3 DNA sequence: TGTGCCAGCAGCCCAAGGCGGGGAAGGGGCTACACCTTC.

The chain employs TRBV5-6 and TRBJ1-1, with D possibly TRBD1 on 5 matching bases. The CDR3 is 15 residues long. V lost 0 bases to trimming and J lost 5 bases, with 14 bases between them. Germline CDR1 reads SGHDT; CDR2 reads YYEEEE. The CDR3 reads CASSLGWGSETEAFF. The DNA of the CDR3 is TGTGCCAGCAGCTTGGGCTGGGGCTCGGAGACTGAAGCTTTCTTT.

The V call is TRBV27, the J call TRBJ2-6; possible D gene TRBD1, 6 bases. Germline CDR1 and CDR2: MNHEY and SMNVEV (reference sequence). Trimming removed 6 bases from V and 2 bases from J, with 14 bases in between. The CDR3 is 16 residues long. In nucleotides, the CDR3 is TGTGCCAGCAGCCCCCGGACAGTAACTGGGGCCAACGTCCTGACTTTC. Translated, it gives CASSPRTVTGANVLTF.

This sequence joins TRBV6-1 and TRBJ2-7; TRBD2 matches at 8 bases. Germline V gene sequence: CDR1 MNHNS, CDR2 SASEGT. CDR3 length equals 13 residues. Trimming took 6 bases from V and 6 from J; bases not matched to a gene: 7. The CDR3 protein is CASSPTLAGEQYV. For the CDR3, the DNA is TGTGCCAGCAGCCCGACCCTAGCGGGCGAGCAGTACGTC.

The chain carries TRBV21-1 and TRBJ2-7; TRBD1, the table's D call, was not compared with the DNA. TRBV21-1 is a listed pseudogene. This CDR3 region has 16 residues. The DNA for the CDR3 is TGTGCCAGCAGCTTCCGGCGCAGGGGAAATTCCTACGAGCAGTACGTC. It is translated as CASSFRRRGNSYEQYV.

This sequence joins TRBV6-1 and TRBJ1-1, with D possibly matching TRBD1 (6 bases). Per germline, CDR1 MNHNS and CDR2 SASEGT. With 10 bases removed from V and 8 bases from J, the gap between germline ends came to 17 bases. CDR3 length: 12 residues. CDR3 in DNA: TGTGCCACCCCCGGCAGACAGGAGGAAGCTTTCTTT. Residues: CATPGRQEEAFF.

A few counts support this clone. The gene calls are TRBV9 and TRBJ1-1, with D perhaps matching TRBD1 (5 bases). Germline CDR1 SGDLS, CDR2 YYNGEE. The CDR3 runs 13 residues. V lost 5 bases to trimming and J lost 2 bases, with 10 bases between them. CDR3 sequence (DNA): TGTGCCAGCAGAGGCGGGGGAAACACTGAAGCTTTCTTT. It specifies CASRGGGNTEAFF.

This chain joins TRBV6-4 and TRBJ1-1, with D possibly matching TRBD1 (5 bases). Germline V gene data show CDR1 as MRHNA and CDR2 as SNTAGT. This CDR3 contains 13 residues. V was pared by 8 bases and J by 0 bases, with 10 bases between. This CDR3 is CASRARVNTEAFF. As DNA, the CDR3 is TGTGCCAGCCGGGCCAGGGTGAACACTGAAGCTTTCTTT.

About this clone: A junction boundary mismatches the germline segment, possibly from a read error. The gene calls are TRBV6-5 and TRBJ1-1; possible D gene TRBD1, 5 bases. The CDR3 totals 14 residues. Germline-derived CDR1 and CDR2 are MNHEY and SVGAGI. The CDR3, as DNA: TGTGCCAGCAGACCCACCAGGGATGTCGCTGAAGTTTTCTTT. Translation gives CASRPTRDVAEVFF.

The chain uses TRBV7-6 and TRBJ2-1; 7 bases map to TRBD1. The CDR3 runs 17 residues. The V and J ends lost 5 bases and 4 bases, in that order; junction bases with no gene match: 14. CDR1 and CDR2 (germline): SGHVS, FNYEAQ. CDR3 sequence reads: CASSEHRGPNEYNEQFF. The CDR3 DNA sequence: TGTGCCAGCAGCGAACACAGGGGTCCTAACGAGTACAATGAGCAGTTCTTC.

The chain uses TRBV25-1 and TRBJ2-2, with D hard to call. Looked up from germline, CDR1 is MGHDK and CDR2 is SYGVNS. Trimming stripped 6 bases from V and 3 bases from J, with 14 bases between. This CDR3 contains 15 residues. The CDR3 spells CASRENRGDTGELFF. CDR3 bases: TGTGCCAGCAGGGAAAATCGTGGAGACACCGGGGAGCTGTTTTTT. The full variable domain, rest sourced from reference TRBV25-1 and TRBJ2-2, is EADIYQTPRYLVIGTGKKITLECSQTMGHDKMYWYQQDPGMELHLIHYSYGVNSTEKGDLSSESTVSRIRTEHFPLTLESARPSHTSQYLCASRENRGDTGELFFGEGSRLTVL.

V is TRBV6-5 and J is TRBJ1-6; 9 bases map to TRBD1. Unmatched junction bases numbered 7, after V lost 6 bases and J lost 10 bases. The CDR3 length is 14 residues. The germline CDR1 and CDR2 sequences are MNHEY and SVGAGI. CDR3 coding DNA: TGTGCCAGCAGCCAACAGGGGGCGAACTCACCCCTCCACTTT. Amino acid sequence: CASSQQGANSPLHF.

This clone has a single count. The chain employs TRBV14 and TRBJ1-6, with D unresolved. The CDR3 has 13 residues. Germline values: CDR1 SGHDN, CDR2 FVKESK. V shed 0 bases and J shed 11 bases, with 8 bases lying between them. The CDR3 is CASSQERDTPLHF. The CDR3 DNA follows: TGTGCCAGCAGCCAAGAGAGGGATACACCCCTCCACTTT.

The chain recombines TRBV11-2 with TRBJ1-1, with 11 bases lining up with TRBD1. The CDR3 consists of 15 residues. Germline V gene data show CDR1 as SGHAT and CDR2 as FQNNGV. Unmatched junction bases numbered 6, after V lost 5 bases and J lost 4 bases. The CDR3, as DNA: TGTGCCAGCAGCCAGGGACAGGGGGAGGTCACTGAAGCTTTCTTT. Translating it yields CASSQGQGEVTEAFF.

The chain combines TRBV14 with TRBJ1-2, with D tentatively TRBD1 (5 bases). Trimming removed 1 base at V and 4 bases at J, with 10 bases between. The germline CDR1 and CDR2 sequences are SGHDN and FVKESK. The CDR3 has 14 residues. CDR3 sequence: CASSQAPGGYGYTF. CDR3 nucleotide sequence: TGTGCCAGCAGCCAAGCACCCGGGGGCTATGGCTACACCTTC.